This record looks at one TCR beta chain sequence and its context. Its antigen is undetermined. PCR employed 60 Vbeta and 13 Jbeta primers. Using immunoSEQ multiplex PCR, the repertoire was profiled, and TCRdb retains in-frame clones only, with some absent. The sample lists approximately 140,000 clones, just under 85% occurring once. The germline V and J ends were trimmed by 0 bases and 0 bases, with 12 bases remaining between them. Germline loops: CDR1 SGHVS, CDR2 FQNEAQ. This CDR3 has 17 amino acids. Among the donors, all were healthy bone marrow donors. These data belong to a study of cytomegalovirus exposure and HLA in healthy donors. Study-level background: Of the donors genotyped, about 390 in all, 75% to 90% fell in the Caucasian-associated ancestry cluster. General observations from the study: Indistinguishable V segments, including TRBV6-2 and TRBV6-3, were excluded.

This chain uses TRBV7-8 with TRBJ1-3; TRBD1 might be the D (6 bases). The source material was PBMCs. This TCR was sampled from a woman aged 40 to 55 in good health and CMV-seronegative. CDR3 amino acids: CASSLALAGASGNTIYF. CDR3 sequence (DNA): TGTGCCAGCAGCTTAGCGCTGGCAGGGGCCTCTGGAAACACCATATATTTT.